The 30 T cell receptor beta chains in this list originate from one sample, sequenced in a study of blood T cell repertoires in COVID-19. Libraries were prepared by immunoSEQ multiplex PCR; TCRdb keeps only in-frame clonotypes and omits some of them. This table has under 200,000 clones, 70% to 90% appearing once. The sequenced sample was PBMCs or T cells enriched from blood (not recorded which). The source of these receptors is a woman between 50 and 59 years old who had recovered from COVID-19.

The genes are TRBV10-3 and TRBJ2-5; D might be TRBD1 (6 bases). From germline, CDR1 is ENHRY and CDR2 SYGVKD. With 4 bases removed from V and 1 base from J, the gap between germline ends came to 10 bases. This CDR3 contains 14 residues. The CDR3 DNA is TGTGCCATCAGTGCTGGACAGATCCAAGAGACCCAGTACTTC. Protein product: CAISAGQIQETQYF.

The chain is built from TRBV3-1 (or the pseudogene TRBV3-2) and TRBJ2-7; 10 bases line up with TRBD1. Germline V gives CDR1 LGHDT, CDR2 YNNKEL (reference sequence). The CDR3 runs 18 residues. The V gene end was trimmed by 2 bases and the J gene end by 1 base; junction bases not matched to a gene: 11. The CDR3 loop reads CASSQKFTRGQGSYEQYF. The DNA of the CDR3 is TGTGCCAGCAGCCAAAAGTTTACCCGGGGACAGGGGTCCTACGAGCAGTACTTC.

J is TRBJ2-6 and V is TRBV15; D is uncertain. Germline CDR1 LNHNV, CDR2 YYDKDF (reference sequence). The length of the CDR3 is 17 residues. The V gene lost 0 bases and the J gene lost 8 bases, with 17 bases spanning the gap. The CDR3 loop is CATSRDERLSGSNVLTF. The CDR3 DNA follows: TGTGCCACCAGCAGAGATGAGCGACTTTCCGGGTCCAACGTCCTGACTTTC.

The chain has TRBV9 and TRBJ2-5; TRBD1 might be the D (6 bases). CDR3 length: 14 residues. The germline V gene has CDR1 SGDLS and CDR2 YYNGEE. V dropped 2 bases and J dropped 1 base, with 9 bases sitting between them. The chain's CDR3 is CASSVRGTQETQYF. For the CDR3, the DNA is TGTGCCAGCAGCGTGAGGGGGACCCAAGAGACCCAGTACTTC. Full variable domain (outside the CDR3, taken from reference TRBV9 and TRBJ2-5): DSGVTQTPKHLITATGQRVTLRCSPRSGDLSVYWYQQSLDQGLQFLIQYYNGEERAKGNILERFSAQQFPDLHSELNLSSLELGDSALYFCASSVRGTQETQYFGPGTRLLVL.

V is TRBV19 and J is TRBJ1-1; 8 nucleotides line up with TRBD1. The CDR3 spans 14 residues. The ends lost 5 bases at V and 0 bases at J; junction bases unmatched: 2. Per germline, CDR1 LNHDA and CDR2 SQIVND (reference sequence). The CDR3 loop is CASSDRGMNTEAFF. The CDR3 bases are TGTGCCAGTAGTGACAGGGGCATGAACACTGAAGCTTTCTTT.

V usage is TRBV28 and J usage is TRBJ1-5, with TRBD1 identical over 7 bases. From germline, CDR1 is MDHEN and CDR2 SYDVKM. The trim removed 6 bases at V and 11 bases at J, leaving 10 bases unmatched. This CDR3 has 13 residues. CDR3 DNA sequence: TGTGCCAGCAGAAGGACAGGTACCTCGACCCAGCATTTT. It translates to CASRRTGTSTQHF.

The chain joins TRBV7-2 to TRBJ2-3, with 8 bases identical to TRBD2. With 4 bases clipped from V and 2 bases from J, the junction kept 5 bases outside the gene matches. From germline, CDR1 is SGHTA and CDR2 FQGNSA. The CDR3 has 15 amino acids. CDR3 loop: CASSSSSGATDTQYF. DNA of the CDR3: TGTGCCAGCAGCTCGAGTAGCGGGGCCACAGATACGCAGTATTTT.

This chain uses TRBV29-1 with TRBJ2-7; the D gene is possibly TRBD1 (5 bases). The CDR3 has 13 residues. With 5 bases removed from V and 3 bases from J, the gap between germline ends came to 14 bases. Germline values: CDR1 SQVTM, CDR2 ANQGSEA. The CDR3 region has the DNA TGCAGCGTTTCTCACAGGCCCGGCTACGAGCAGTACTTC. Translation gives CSVSHRPGYEQYF.

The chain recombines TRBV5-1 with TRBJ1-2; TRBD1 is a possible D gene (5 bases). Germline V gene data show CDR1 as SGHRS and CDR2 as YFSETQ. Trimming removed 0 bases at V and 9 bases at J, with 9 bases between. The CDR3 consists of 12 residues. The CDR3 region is CASSLAQGSYTF. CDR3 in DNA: TGCGCCAGCAGCTTGGCTCAGGGAAGCTACACCTTC. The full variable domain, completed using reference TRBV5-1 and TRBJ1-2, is KAGVTQTPRYLIKTRGQQVTLSCSPISGHRSVSWYQQTPGQGLQFLFEYFSETQRNKGNFPGRFSGRQFSNSRSEMNVSTLELGDSALYLCASSLAQGSYTFGSGTRLTVV.

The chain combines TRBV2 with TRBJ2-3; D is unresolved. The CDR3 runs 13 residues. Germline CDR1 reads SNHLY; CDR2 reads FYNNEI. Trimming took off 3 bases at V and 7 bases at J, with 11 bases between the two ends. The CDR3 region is CASSDGSRNTQYF. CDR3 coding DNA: TGTGCCAGCAGTGACGGGTCGAGAAATACGCAGTATTTT.

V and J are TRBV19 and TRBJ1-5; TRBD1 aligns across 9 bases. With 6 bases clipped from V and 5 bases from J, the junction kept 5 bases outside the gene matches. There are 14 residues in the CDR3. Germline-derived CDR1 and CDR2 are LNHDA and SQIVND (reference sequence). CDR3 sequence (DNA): TGTGCCAGTAGCCCCGGGACAGGGTATCAGCCCCAGCATTTT. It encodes CASSPGTGYQPQHF.

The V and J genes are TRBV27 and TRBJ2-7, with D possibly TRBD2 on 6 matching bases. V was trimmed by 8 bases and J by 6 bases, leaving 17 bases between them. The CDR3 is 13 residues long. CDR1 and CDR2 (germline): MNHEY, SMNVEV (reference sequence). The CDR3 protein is CASQWSRAGEQYF. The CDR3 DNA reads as TGTGCCAGCCAATGGTCCCGAGCGGGCGAGCAGTACTTC.

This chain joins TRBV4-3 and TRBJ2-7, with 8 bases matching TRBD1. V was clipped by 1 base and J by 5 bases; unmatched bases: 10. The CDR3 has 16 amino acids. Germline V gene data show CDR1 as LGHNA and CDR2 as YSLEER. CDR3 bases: TGCGCCAGCAGCCAAGGCCCCGGACAGGGAGGCGACGAGCAGTACTTC. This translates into CASSQGPGQGGDEQYF.

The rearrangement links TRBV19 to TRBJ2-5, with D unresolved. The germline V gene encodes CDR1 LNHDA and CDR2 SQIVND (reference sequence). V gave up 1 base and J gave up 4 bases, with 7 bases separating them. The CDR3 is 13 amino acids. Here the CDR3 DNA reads TGTGCCAGTAGTATAGGCAGGTTAGAGACCCAGTACTTC. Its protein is CASSIGRLETQYF.

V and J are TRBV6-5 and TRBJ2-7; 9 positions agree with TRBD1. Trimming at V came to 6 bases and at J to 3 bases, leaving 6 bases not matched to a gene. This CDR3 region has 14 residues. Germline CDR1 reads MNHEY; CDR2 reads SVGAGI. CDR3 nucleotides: TGTGCCAGCAGCCGACGACAGGGGGTCTACGAGCAGTACTTC. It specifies CASSRRQGVYEQYF.

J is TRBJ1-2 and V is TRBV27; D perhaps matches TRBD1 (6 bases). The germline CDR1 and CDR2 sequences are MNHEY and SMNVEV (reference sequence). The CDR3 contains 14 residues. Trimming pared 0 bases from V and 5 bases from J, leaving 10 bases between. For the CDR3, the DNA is TGTGCCAGCAGTTTATCCAGGGGCCTTTATGGCTACACCTTC. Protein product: CASSLSRGLYGYTF.

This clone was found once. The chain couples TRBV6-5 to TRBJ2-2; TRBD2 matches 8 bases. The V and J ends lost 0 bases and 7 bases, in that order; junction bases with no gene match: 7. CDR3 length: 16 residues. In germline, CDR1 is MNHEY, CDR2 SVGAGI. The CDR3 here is CASSYSSGGPDGELFF. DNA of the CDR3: TGTGCCAGCAGTTACTCCTCGGGGGGGCCGGACGGGGAGCTGTTTTTT.

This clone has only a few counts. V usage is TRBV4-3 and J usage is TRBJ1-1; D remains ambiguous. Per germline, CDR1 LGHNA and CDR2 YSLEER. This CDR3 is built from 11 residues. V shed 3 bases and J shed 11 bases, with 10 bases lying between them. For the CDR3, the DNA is TGCGCCAGCAGCCACCCGCCGGGGGCTTTCTTT. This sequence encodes CASSHPPGAFF.

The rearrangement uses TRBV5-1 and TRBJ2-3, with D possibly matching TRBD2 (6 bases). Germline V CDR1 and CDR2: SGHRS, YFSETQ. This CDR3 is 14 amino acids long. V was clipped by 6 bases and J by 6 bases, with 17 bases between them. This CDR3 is CASMAALARDTQYF. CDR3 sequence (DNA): TGCGCCAGCATGGCGGCCCTAGCGCGTGATACGCAGTATTTT.

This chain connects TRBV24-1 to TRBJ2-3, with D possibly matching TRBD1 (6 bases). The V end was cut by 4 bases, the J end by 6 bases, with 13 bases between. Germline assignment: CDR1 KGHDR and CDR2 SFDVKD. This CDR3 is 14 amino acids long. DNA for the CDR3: TGTGCCACCAGTGAATCCAACAGGGTGGATACGCAGTATTTT. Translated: CATSESNRVDTQYF.

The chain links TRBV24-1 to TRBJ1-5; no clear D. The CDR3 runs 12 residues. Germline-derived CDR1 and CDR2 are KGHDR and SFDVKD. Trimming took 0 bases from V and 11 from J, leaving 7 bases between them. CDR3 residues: CATSDLSGTQHF. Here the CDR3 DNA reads TGTGCCACCAGTGATTTGTCCGGTACCCAGCATTTT.

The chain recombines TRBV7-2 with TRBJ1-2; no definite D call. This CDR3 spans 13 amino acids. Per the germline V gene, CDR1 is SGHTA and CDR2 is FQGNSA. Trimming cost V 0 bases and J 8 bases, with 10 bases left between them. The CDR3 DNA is TGTGCCAGCAGCTTAGCGGCAGGAGGAGGCTACACCTTC. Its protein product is CASSLAAGGGYTF.

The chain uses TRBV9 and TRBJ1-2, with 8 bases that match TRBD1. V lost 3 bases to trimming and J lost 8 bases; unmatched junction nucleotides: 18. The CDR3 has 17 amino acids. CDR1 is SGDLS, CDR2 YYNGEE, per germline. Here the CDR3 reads CASSAAIPTGAFGGYTF. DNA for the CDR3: TGTGCCAGCAGCGCCGCAATCCCGACAGGGGCATTCGGAGGCTACACCTTC.

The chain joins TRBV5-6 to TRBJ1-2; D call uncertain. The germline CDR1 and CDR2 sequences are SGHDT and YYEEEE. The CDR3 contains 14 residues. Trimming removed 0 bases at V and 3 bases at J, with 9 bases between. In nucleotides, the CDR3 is TGTGCCAGCAGCTTGGCAGGCCCTGACTATGGCTACACCTTC. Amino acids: CASSLAGPDYGYTF.

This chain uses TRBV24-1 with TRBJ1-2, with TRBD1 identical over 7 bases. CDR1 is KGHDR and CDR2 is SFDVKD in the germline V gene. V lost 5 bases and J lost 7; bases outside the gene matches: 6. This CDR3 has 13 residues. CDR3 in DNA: TGTGCCACCAGTGCATCTTGGACAGGTGGCTACACCTTC. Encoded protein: CATSASWTGGYTF.

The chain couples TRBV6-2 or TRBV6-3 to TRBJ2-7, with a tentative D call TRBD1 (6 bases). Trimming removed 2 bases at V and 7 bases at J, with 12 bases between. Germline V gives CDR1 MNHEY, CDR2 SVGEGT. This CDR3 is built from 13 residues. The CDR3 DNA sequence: TGTGCCAGCAGTTACGGAACAGGGTGGGAGCAGTACTTC. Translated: CASSYGTGWEQYF.

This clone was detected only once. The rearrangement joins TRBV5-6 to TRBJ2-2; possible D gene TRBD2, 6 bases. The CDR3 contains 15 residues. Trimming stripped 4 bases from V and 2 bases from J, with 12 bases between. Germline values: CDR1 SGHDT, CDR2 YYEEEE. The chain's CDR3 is CASSRAGLNTGELFF. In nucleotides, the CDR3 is TGTGCCAGCAGCAGGGCCGGACTAAACACCGGGGAGCTGTTTTTT.

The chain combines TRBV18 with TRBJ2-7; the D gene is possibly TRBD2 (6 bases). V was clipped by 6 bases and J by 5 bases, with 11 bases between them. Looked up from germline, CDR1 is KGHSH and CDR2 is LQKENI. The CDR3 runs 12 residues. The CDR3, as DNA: TGTGCCAGCTCCGAACGCGGGAACGAGCAGTACTTC. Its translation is CASSERGNEQYF.

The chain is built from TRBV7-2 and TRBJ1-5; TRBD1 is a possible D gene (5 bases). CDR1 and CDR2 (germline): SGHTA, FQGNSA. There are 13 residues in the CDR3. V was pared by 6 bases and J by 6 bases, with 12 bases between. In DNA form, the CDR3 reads TGTGCCAGCAGTTCACAGGTCGGTCAGCCCCAGCATTTT. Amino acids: CASSSQVGQPQHF.

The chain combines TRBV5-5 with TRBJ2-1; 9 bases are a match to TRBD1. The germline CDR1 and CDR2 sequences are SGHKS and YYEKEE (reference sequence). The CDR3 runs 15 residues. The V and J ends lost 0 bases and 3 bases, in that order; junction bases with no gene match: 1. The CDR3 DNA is TGTGCCAGCAGCTTGGAGGGACAGGGCTACAATGAGCAGTTCTTC. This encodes CASSLEGQGYNEQFF.